This T cell receptor beta chain derives from a study of long-term antiretroviral therapy in people with HIV. Study-wide findings and caveats: It was not possible to obtain data on ART adherence, viral resistance or therapy changes. The ART regimens used between the mid-2000s and the late 2010s may be less effective than current ones.

Of note for this clone: Its antigen remains unknown.

They ran version v3.0 of the immunoSEQ assay at survey level. Assay used: immunoSEQ multiplex PCR; TCRdb lists only in-frame clones, some missing. Among about 24,000 clones, roughly 79% were seen once, and the ten largest hold more than 15%. Germline CDR1 SGHRS, CDR2 YFSETQ. V was cut by 0 bases and J by 5 bases, with 12 bases left in between. The CDR3 sequence is 14 residues long. The sample in question was unsorted PBMCs, obtained at the start of antiretroviral therapy, before treatment. This receptor was obtained from a woman under 30 with HIV. This rearrangement joins TRBV5-1 to TRBJ2-7; D might be TRBD1 or TRBD2, each matching 7 bases. Written as DNA, the CDR3 is TGCGCCAGCAGCTTGGGCAGGGGGGGCGACGAGCAGTACTTC. It specifies CASSLGRGGDEQYF.